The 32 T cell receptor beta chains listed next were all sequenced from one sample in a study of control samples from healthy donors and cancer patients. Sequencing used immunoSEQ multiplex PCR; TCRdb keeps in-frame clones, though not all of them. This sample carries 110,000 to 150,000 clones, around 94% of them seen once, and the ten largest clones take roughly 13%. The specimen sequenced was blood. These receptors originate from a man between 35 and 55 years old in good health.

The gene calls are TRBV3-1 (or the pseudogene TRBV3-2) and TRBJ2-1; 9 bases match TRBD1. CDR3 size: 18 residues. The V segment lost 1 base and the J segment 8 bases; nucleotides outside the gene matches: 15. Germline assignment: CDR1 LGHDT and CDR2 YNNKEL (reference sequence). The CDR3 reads CASSQGWTRDRDGYEQFF. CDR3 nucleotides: TGTGCCAGCAGCCAAGGATGGACCCGGGACAGGGACGGATATGAGCAGTTCTTC.

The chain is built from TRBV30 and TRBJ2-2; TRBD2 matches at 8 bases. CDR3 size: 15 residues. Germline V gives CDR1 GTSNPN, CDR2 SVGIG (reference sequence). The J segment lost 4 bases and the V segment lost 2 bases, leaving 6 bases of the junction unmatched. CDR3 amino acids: CAWSPGLAGTGELFF. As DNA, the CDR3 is TGTGCCTGGAGTCCCGGACTAGCCGGCACCGGGGAGCTGTTTTTT. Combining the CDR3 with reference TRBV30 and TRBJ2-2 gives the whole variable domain SQTIHQWPATLVQPVGSPLSLECTVEGTSNPNLYWYRQAAGRGLQLLFYSVGIGQISSEVPQNLSASRPQDRQFILSSKKLLLSDSGFYLCAWSPGLAGTGELFFGEGSRLTVL.

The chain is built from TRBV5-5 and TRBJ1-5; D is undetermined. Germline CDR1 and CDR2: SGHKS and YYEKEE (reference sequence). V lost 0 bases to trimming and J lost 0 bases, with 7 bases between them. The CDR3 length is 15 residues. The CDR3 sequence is CASSLAQNSNQPQHF. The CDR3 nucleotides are TGTGCCAGCAGCTTGGCCCAGAATAGCAATCAGCCCCAGCATTTT.

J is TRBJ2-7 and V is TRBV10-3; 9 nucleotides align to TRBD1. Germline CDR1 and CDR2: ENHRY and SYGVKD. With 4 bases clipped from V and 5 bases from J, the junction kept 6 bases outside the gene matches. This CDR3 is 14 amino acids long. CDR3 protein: CAISGGTGTHEQYF. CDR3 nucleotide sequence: TGTGCCATCAGTGGAGGGACAGGGACCCACGAGCAGTACTTC.

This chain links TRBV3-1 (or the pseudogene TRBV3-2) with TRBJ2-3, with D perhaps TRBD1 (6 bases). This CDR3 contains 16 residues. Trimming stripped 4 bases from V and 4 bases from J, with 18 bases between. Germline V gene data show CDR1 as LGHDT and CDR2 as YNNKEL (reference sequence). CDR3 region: CASSPLWGPHADTQYF. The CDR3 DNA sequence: TGTGCCAGCAGCCCCTTGTGGGGGCCCCACGCAGATACGCAGTATTTT.

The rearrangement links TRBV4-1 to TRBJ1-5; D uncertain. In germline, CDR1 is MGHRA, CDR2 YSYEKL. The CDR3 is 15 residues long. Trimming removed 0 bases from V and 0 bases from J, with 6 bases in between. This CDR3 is CASSQERYSNQPQHF. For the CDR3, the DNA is TGCGCCAGCAGCCAAGAGCGGTATAGCAATCAGCCCCAGCATTTT.

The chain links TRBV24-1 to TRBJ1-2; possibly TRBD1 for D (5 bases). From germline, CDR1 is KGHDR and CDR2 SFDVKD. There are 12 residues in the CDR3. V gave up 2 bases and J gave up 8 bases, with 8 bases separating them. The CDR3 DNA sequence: TGTGCCACCAGTGATTCCGGACACGGCTACACCTTC. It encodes CATSDSGHGYTF.

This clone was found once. The CDR3 coding sequence is TGTGCCACCAGCACATCACAGGGGGTTTTTGAAAAACTGTTTTTT. Translation gives CATSTSQGVFEKLFF. V and J are TRBV15 and TRBJ1-4; 8 bases agree with TRBD1. After removal of 4 bases from V and 7 bases from J, the junction contained 8 bases not matched to a gene. This CDR3 contains 15 residues. Per germline, CDR1 LNHNV and CDR2 YYDKDF (reference sequence).

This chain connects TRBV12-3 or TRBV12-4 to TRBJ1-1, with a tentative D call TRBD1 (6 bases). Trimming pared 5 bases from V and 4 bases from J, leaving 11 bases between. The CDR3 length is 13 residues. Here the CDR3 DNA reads TGTGCCAGCAGTCCTACAGGGCTCACTGAAGCTTTCTTT. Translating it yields CASSPTGLTEAFF.

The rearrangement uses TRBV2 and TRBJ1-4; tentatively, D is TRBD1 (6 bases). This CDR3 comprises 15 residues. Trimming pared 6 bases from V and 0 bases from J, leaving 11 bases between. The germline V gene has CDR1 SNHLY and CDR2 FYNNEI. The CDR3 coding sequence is TGTGCCAGCAGGTACAGGGAAACAACTAATGAAAAACTGTTTTTT. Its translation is CASRYRETTNEKLFF.

The CDR3 sequence is CASSIGGASTTETQYF. The CDR3 DNA is TGTGCCAGTAGTATAGGGGGGGCCTCGACGACCGAGACCCAGTACTTC. This rearrangement joins TRBV19 to TRBJ2-5; the D call may be TRBD1 or TRBD2 (6 bases each). Trimming removed 1 base at V and 5 bases at J, with 17 bases between. Germline V gene data show CDR1 as LNHDA and CDR2 as SQIVND (reference sequence). The CDR3 length is 16 residues.

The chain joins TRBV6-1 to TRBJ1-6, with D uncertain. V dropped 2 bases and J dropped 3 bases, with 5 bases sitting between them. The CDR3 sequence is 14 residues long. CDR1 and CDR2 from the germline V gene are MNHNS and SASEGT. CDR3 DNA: TGTGCCAGCAGTGAACTGGTCTATAATTCACCCCTCCACTTT. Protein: CASSELVYNSPLHF.

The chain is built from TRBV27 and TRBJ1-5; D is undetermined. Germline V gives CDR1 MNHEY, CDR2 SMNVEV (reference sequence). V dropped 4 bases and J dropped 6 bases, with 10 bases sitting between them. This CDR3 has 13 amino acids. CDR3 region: CASSSTSGQPQHF. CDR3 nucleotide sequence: TGTGCCAGCAGTTCCACGTCGGGTCAGCCCCAGCATTTT.

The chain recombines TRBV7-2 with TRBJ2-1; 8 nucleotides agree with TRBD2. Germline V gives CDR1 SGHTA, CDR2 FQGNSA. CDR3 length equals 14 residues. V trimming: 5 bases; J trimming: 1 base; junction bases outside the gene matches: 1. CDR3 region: CASSRGGSYNEQFF. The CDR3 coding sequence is TGTGCCAGCAGCCGGGGGGGTTCCTACAATGAGCAGTTCTTC. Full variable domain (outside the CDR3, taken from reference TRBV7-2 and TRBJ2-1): GAGVSQSPSNKVTEKGKDVELRCDPISGHTALYWYRQSLGQGLEFLIYFQGNSAPDKSGLPSDRFSAERTGGSVSTLTIQRTQQEDSAVYLCASSRGGSYNEQFFGPGTRLTVL.

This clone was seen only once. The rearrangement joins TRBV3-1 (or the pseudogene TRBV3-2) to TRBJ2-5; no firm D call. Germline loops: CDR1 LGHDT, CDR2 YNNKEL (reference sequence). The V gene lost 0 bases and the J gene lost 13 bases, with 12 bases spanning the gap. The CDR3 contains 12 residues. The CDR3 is CASSQDNNGLYF. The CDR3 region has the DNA TGTGCCAGCAGCCAAGATAATAACGGGCTGTACTTC.

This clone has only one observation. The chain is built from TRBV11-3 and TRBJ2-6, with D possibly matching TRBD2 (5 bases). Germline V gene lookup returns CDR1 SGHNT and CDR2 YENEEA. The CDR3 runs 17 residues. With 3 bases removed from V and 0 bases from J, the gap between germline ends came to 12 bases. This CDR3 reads CASSLGGGRSGANVLTF. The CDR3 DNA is TGTGCCAGCAGCTTGGGTGGAGGTCGCTCTGGGGCCAACGTCCTGACTTTC.

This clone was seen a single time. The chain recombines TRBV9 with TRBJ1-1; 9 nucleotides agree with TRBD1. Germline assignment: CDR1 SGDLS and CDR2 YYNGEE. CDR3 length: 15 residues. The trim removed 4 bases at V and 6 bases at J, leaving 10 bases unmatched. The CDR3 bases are TGTGCCAGCAGCCCCGGGGACAGGGATATAGCTGAAGCTTTCTTT. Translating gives CASSPGDRDIAEAFF.

The CDR3: CATSGQGEAYGYTF. The DNA of the CDR3 is TGTGCCACCAGCGGACAGGGGGAGGCCTATGGCTACACCTTC. This chain links TRBV24-1 with TRBJ1-2; 10 positions match TRBD1. There are 14 residues in the CDR3. V lost 7 bases and J lost 4; bases outside the gene matches: 5. In germline, CDR1 is KGHDR, CDR2 SFDVKD.

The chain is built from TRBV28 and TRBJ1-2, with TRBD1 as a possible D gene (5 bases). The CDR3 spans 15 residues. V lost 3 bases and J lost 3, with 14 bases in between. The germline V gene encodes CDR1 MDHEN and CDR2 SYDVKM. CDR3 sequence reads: CASSFYLGTYYGYTF. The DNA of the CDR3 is TGTGCCAGCAGTTTTTATTTGGGGACGTACTATGGCTACACCTTC.

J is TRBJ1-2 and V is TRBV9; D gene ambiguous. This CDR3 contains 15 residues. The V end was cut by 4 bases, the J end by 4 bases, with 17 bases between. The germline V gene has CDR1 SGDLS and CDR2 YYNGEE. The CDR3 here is CASSSPGEGSYGYTF. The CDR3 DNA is TGTGCCAGCAGCTCGCCCGGGGAGGGTAGCTATGGCTACACCTTC. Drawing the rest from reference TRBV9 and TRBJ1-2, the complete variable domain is DSGVTQTPKHLITATGQRVTLRCSPRSGDLSVYWYQQSLDQGLQFLIQYYNGEERAKGNILERFSAQQFPDLHSELNLSSLELGDSALYFCASSSPGEGSYGYTFGSGTRLTVV.

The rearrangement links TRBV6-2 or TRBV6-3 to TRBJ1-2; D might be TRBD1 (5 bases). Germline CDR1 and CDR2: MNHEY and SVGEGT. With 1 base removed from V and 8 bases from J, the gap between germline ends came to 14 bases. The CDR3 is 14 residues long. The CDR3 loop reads CASSYFSTVIGYTF. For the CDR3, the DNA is TGTGCCAGCAGTTACTTCTCGACAGTTATAGGCTACACCTTC.

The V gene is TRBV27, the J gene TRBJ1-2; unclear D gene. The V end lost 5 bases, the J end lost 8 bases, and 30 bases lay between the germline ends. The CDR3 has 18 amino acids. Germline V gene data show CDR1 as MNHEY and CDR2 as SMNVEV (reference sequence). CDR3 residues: CASSAHGRALSQMGGYTF. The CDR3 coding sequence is TGTGCCAGCAGTGCCCACGGTCGGGCGCTCTCCCAGATGGGCGGCTACACCTTC.

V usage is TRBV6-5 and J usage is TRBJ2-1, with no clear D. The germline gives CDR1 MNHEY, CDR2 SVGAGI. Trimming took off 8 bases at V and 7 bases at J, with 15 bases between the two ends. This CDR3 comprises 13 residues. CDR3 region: CASERTRGNEQFF. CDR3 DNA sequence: TGTGCCAGCGAGCGAACTCGTGGGAATGAGCAGTTCTTC.

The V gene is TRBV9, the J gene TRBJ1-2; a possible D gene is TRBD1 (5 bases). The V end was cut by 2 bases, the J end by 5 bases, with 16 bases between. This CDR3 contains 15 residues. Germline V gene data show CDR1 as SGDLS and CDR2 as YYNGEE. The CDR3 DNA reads TGTGCCAGCAGCGTGACCGCTCAGGGTGGGTATGGCTACACCTTC. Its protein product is CASSVTAQGGYGYTF.

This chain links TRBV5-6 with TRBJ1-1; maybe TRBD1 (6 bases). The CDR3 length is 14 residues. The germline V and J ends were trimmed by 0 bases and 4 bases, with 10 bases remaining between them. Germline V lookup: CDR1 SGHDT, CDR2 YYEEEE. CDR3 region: CASSLAGAVTEAFF. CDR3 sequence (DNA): TGTGCCAGCAGCTTGGCAGGGGCAGTCACTGAAGCTTTCTTT.

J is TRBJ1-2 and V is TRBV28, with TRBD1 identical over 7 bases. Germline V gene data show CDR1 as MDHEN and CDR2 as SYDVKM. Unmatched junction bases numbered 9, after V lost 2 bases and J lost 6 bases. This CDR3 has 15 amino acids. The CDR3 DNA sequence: TGTGCCAGCAGTTTAGACCGACAGGGAGGGAATGGCTACACCTTC. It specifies CASSLDRQGGNGYTF.

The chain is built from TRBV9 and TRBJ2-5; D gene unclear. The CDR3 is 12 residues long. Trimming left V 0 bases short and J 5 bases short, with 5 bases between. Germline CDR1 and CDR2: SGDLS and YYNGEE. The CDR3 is CASSVDEETQYF. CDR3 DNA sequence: TGTGCCAGCAGCGTAGATGAGGAGACCCAGTACTTC. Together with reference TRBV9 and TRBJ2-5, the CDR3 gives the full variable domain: DSGVTQTPKHLITATGQRVTLRCSPRSGDLSVYWYQQSLDQGLQFLIQYYNGEERAKGNILERFSAQQFPDLHSELNLSSLELGDSALYFCASSVDEETQYFGPGTRLLVL.

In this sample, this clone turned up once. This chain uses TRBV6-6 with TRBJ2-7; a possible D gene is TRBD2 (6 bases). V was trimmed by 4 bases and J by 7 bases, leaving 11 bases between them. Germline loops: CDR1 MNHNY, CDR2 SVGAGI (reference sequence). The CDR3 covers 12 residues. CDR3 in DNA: TGTGCCAGCAGTTCCGGGGGATGGGAGCAGTACTTC. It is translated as CASSSGGWEQYF.

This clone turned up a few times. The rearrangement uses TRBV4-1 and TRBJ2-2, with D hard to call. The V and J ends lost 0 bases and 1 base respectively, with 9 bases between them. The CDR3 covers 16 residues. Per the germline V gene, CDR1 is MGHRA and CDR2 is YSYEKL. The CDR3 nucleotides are TGCGCCAGCAGCCAAGAGGTACGACGGAACACCGGGGAGCTGTTTTTT. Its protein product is CASSQEVRRNTGELFF.

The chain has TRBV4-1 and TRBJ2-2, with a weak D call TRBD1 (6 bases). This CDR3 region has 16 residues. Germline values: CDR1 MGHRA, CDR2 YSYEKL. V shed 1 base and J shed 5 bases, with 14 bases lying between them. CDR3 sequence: CASSQVFGGRTGELFF. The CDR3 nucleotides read TGCGCCAGCAGCCAAGTGTTTGGGGGCCGGACCGGGGAGCTGTTTTTT.

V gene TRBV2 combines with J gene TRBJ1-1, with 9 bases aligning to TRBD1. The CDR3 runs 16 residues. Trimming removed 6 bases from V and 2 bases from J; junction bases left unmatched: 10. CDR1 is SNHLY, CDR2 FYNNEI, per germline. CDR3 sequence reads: CASSPAGDRANTEAFF. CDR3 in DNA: TGTGCCAGCAGCCCAGCGGGGGACAGGGCAAACACTGAAGCTTTCTTT.

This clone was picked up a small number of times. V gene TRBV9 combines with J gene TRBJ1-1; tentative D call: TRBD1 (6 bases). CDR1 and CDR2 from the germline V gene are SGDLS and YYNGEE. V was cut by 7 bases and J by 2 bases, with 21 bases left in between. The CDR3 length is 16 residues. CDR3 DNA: TGTGCCAGCGACACGGGTCGAGCAGGGGACAACACTGAAGCTTTCTTT. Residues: CASDTGRAGDNTEAFF. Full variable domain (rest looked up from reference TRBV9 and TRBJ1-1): DSGVTQTPKHLITATGQRVTLRCSPRSGDLSVYWYQQSLDQGLQFLIQYYNGEERAKGNILERFSAQQFPDLHSELNLSSLELGDSALYFCASDTGRAGDNTEAFFGQGTRLTVV.